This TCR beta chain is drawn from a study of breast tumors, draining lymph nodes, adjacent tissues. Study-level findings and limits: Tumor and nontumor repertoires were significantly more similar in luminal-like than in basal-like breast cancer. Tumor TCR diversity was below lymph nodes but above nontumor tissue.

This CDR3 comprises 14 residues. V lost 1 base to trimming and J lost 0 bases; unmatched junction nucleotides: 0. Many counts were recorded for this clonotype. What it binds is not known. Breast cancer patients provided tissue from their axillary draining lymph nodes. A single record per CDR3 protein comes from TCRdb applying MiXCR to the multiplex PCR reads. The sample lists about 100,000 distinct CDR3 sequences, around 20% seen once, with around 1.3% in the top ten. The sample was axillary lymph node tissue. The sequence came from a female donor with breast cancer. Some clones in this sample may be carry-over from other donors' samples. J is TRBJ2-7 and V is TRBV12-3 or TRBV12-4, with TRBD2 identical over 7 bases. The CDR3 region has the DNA TGTGCCAGCAGTTTAGGACTAGCCTCCTACGAGCAGTACTTC. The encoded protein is CASSLGLASYEQYF.